A single sample is the source of the 26 T cell receptor beta chains below, sequenced in a study of monozygotic twins with inflammatory bowel disease. TCRdb reworked the 5' RACE reads into one entry per CDR3 protein, no DNA. The table counts more than 300,000 distinct CDR3 sequences; around 2.6% lies in the top ten. The sample was blood. Source of these receptors: a human donor with ulcerative colitis or Crohn's disease, or a healthy co-twin of an affected twin (not recorded which).

This chain links TRBV7-6 with TRBJ2-2; the D call of TRBD1 rests on TCRdb alone, since no DNA is present to check it. Germline V gives CDR1 SGHVS, CDR2 FNYEAQ. The CDR3 totals 15 residues. The CDR3 sequence: CASSLVQGHTGELFF.

The chain is built from TRBV10-3 and TRBJ1-2; the D call of TRBD1 rests on TCRdb alone, since no DNA is present to check it. The CDR3 is made up of 13 amino acids. CDR1 is ENHRY, CDR2 SYGVKD, per germline. The CDR3 spells CAISDPGRYGYTF.

The V gene is TRBV5-1, the J gene TRBJ2-1; without DNA, the TCRdb call of TRBD1 cannot be checked. CDR3 length: 13 amino acids. CDR1 and CDR2 (germline): SGHRS, YFSETQ. The CDR3 here is CASSLAPVDRQFF.

The chain joins TRBV5-1 to TRBJ1-2; TCRdb selects TRBD1, and the lack of DNA leaves this call unchecked. Germline values: CDR1 SGHRS, CDR2 YFSETQ. The CDR3 has 14 amino acids. This chain's CDR3 is CASSFGTGGHGYTF.

The chain combines TRBV6-2 or TRBV6-3 with TRBJ1-1; the TCRdb D gene call, TRBD1, has no DNA to confirm it. CDR1 is MNHEY, CDR2 SVGEGT, per germline. This CDR3 comprises 20 residues. CDR3 amino acids: CASSAGDRGRPLKSRTEAFF.

The chain combines TRBV5-5 with TRBJ1-5; the D call of TRBD1 rests on TCRdb alone, since no DNA is present to check it. Germline V gene lookup returns CDR1 SGHKS and CDR2 YYEKEE (reference sequence). The CDR3 covers 13 residues. The CDR3 is CASSLPGQVEFHF.

The chain uses TRBV20-1 and TRBJ2-5. Germline V gene sequence: CDR1 DFQATT, CDR2 SNEGSKA (reference sequence). There are 14 residues in the CDR3. The chain's CDR3 is CSAKPLGFQETQYF.

The chain employs TRBV5-1 and TRBJ2-3; no DNA is available, so the TRBD2 call from TCRdb remains unchecked. The germline V gene encodes CDR1 SGHRS and CDR2 YFSETQ. The CDR3 totals 16 residues. The CDR3 sequence: CASSMTSGGNTDTQYF.

The chain uses TRBV7-7 and TRBJ2-2. Germline V gives CDR1 SSHAT, CDR2 FNYEAQ (reference sequence). The CDR3 has 13 amino acids. The CDR3 here is CASSSSNTGELFF.

The J gene is TRBJ2-7, the V gene TRBV6-1; TCRdb lists TRBD1, though no DNA is available to test this call. CDR3 size: 15 residues. Germline-derived CDR1 and CDR2 are MNHNS and SASEGT. CDR3 sequence: CASSETGGSPYEQYF.

The rearrangement joins TRBV20-1 to TRBJ2-7; the D call from TCRdb, TRBD1, cannot be confirmed without DNA. The CDR3 covers 18 residues. Germline CDR1 is DFQATT and CDR2 is SNEGSKA (reference sequence). The CDR3 spells CSASDPGQGTMSSYEQYF.

The chain employs TRBV7-6 and TRBJ2-3; absent DNA, TCRdb's TRBD1 call cannot be checked. The CDR3 is 15 amino acids. CDR1 SGHVS and CDR2 FNYEAQ come from the germline V gene. The CDR3 region is CASMTGTGATDTQYF.

This chain links TRBV6-1 with TRBJ2-7; TCRdb returns TRBD2, unconfirmable since there is no DNA. The CDR3 is 17 residues long. Germline values: CDR1 MNHNS, CDR2 SASEGT. CDR3: CASSESSGLATPYEQYF.

The V call is TRBV5-5, the J call TRBJ1-1; absent DNA, TCRdb's TRBD1 call cannot be checked. The CDR3 has 16 residues. The germline V gene encodes CDR1 SGHKS and CDR2 YYEKEE (reference sequence). CDR3 loop: CASSLGQGWGNTEAFF.

The chain uses TRBV4-1 and TRBJ1-1; TCRdb selects TRBD1, and the lack of DNA leaves this call unchecked. CDR3 length equals 16 residues. From germline, CDR1 is MGHRA and CDR2 YSYEKL. The CDR3 sequence is CASSQGPGTPNTEAFF.

The chain couples TRBV7-9 to TRBJ2-1; with no DNA, the TCRdb D assignment of TRBD1 cannot be verified. The CDR3 runs 16 residues. Germline V gene data show CDR1 as SEHNR and CDR2 as FQNEAQ (reference sequence). This CDR3 reads CASSPTGGTASTPRFF.

V is TRBV6-5 and J is TRBJ2-6; TCRdb calls TRBD1, which cannot be checked without DNA. CDR3 length: 19 amino acids. Germline values: CDR1 MNHEY, CDR2 SVGAGI. CDR3 region: CASSYSSHMGRSGANVLTF.

The chain carries TRBV12-3 or TRBV12-4 and TRBJ2-1. This CDR3 has 13 residues. The CDR3 is CASRGNLYNEQFF.

This chain links TRBV7-3 with TRBJ1-2; TCRdb's D call, TRBD1, is unchecked because there is no DNA. Germline V CDR1 and CDR2: SGHTA, FQGTGA. This CDR3 has 14 residues. CDR3: CASSLTGEGATFTF.

J is TRBJ2-6 and V is TRBV11-1; TCRdb's D call, TRBD2, is unchecked because there is no DNA. Germline loops: CDR1 SGHAT, CDR2 FQDESV (reference sequence). This CDR3 has 17 residues. The CDR3 loop is CASSLIAVGSGANVLTF.

This chain uses TRBV20-1 with TRBJ1-5. The V gene's germline CDR1 is DFQATT and CDR2 SNEGSKA (reference sequence). The length of the CDR3 is 14 residues. CDR3: CSAREKAEFQPQHF.

The rearrangement uses TRBV5-1 and TRBJ2-3; there is no DNA to check the TCRdb D call of TRBD2. The CDR3 sequence is 17 residues long. Germline-derived CDR1 and CDR2 are SGHRS and YFSETQ. CDR3 loop: CASSLFGTSGSTDTQYF.

The V call is TRBV7-2, the J call TRBJ2-1; TCRdb's D call, TRBD1, is unchecked because there is no DNA. Germline values: CDR1 SGHTA, CDR2 FQGNSA. The CDR3 contains 15 residues. The CDR3 loop is CASRETGTSYNEQFF.

The chain is built from TRBV12-5 and TRBJ2-7; there is no DNA to check the TCRdb D call of TRBD1. This CDR3 spans 13 amino acids. From germline, CDR1 is LGHNT and CDR2 FRNRAP. The CDR3 sequence: CASQGWSSYEQYF.

This chain links TRBV6-1 with TRBJ1-1; no DNA is available, so the TRBD1 call from TCRdb remains unchecked. CDR3 size: 16 residues. Germline V gene data show CDR1 as MNHNS and CDR2 as SASEGT. The CDR3 spells CASSPRRGTGSTEAFF.

The J gene is TRBJ1-5, the V gene TRBV3-1; TCRdb gives TRBD1 as the D gene, but with no DNA this cannot be confirmed. The CDR3 length is 17 residues. Germline V gives CDR1 LGHDT, CDR2 YNNKEL (reference sequence). The CDR3 spells CASSRAITGEVDQPQHF.